The source of this T cell receptor (beta chain) is a study of CD8 T cells in Susac syndrome. Random hexamers were used to reverse transcribe roughly 0.5 to 1 ug of RNA. A single record per CDR3 protein comes from TCRdb applying MiXCR to the immunoSEQ multiplex PCR reads. Among fewer than 200,000 distinct CDR3 sequences listed, approximately 94% were seen once. There are 14 residues in the CDR3. Germline V gene data show CDR1 as MNHEY and CDR2 as SVGAGI. V lost 0 bases to trimming and J lost 0 bases, with 6 bases between them. This sequence joins TRBV6-5 and TRBJ2-7; D is ambiguous. This clonotype was obtained from a human donor in good health. The material sequenced was CD4+ T cells from PBMCs. In DNA form, the CDR3 reads TGTGCCAGCAGTTACTCGAGGACCTCCTACGAGCAGTACTTC. It specifies CASSYSRTSYEQYF.